These 21 T cell receptor beta chains originate from one sample sequenced in a study of blood T cell repertoires in COVID-19 (dated by TCRdb to 2020 to 2021). Receptor libraries were prepared by the immunoSEQ multiplex PCR assay. The immuneACCESS repertoire file appears here via TCRdb, limited to in-frame rearrangements. These files lack a portion of the clones; in checked studies, under half of the deficit traces to unresolved V genes, and the cause of the others is not known. This sample holds about 200,000 clones; about 90% were observed only once. The ten largest clones add up to 0.75% to 0.9% of the sample. Sequencing input: peripheral blood. The receptors stem from a woman in her 70s with acute or convalescent COVID-19.

The chain links TRBV6-2 or TRBV6-3 to TRBJ2-7; perhaps TRBD2 as D (5 bases). This CDR3 region has 13 residues. CDR1 is MNHEY and CDR2 is SVGEGT in the germline V gene. Deletions cut 1 base from V and 6 bases from J, with 10 bases between. The CDR3 protein is CASSYYPGGEQYF. The CDR3, as DNA: TGTGCCAGCAGTTACTATCCAGGAGGCGAGCAGTACTTC.

This sequence joins TRBV19 and TRBJ2-2; D possibly corresponds to TRBD1 (5 bases). The CDR3 runs 14 residues. Trimming stripped 6 bases from V and 1 base from J, with 9 bases between. The germline V gene has CDR1 LNHDA and CDR2 SQIVND (reference sequence). The CDR3 bases are TGTGCCAGTAGCGCCGACAGGAACACCGGGGAGCTGTTTTTT. The encoded protein is CASSADRNTGELFF.

This sequence joins TRBV20-1 and TRBJ1-2; weak D call: TRBD1 (5 bases). V was shortened by 5 bases and J by 11 bases, with 9 bases between the two germline ends. The germline V gene encodes CDR1 DFQATT and CDR2 SNEGSKA (reference sequence). This CDR3 is built from 9 residues. The CDR3 coding sequence is TGCAGTGCTCCCAGGGAATACACCTTC. Its translation is CSAPREYTF.

As regards this clone: Other DNA sequences in this sample translate to the same CDR3. The chain couples TRBV12-3 or TRBV12-4 to TRBJ2-7, with D possibly matching TRBD2 (6 bases). The CDR3 contains 13 residues. Trimming took off 2 bases at V and 1 base at J, with 6 bases between the two ends. CDR3 bases: TGTGCCAGCAGTTTAAGCGGGTCCTACGAGCAGTACTTC. Protein product: CASSLSGSYEQYF.

V and J are TRBV5-1 and TRBJ1-6, with a weak D call TRBD1 (5 bases). Germline CDR1 SGHRS, CDR2 YFSETQ. Trimming took 0 bases from V and 10 from J, leaving 14 bases between them. CDR3 length equals 15 residues. In DNA form, the CDR3 reads TGCGCCAGCAGCTTGGCTACGGGGGTTCTGTCACCCCTCCACTTT. Protein: CASSLATGVLSPLHF.

This clone has a single count. The chain has TRBV18 and TRBJ1-6; D ambiguous. Trimming shortened V by 4 bases and J by 8 bases, and 9 bases separated the two germline ends. Germline V gene data show CDR1 as KGHSH and CDR2 as LQKENI. The CDR3 covers 13 residues. CDR3 bases: TGTGCCAGCTCACTTGACTTAGATTCACCCCTCCACTTT. This sequence encodes CASSLDLDSPLHF. The variable domain in full, with the rest retrieved from reference TRBV18 and TRBJ1-6, is NAGVMQNPRHLVRRRGQEARLRCSPMKGHSHVYWYRQLPEEGLKFMVYLQKENIIDESGMPKERFSAEFPKEGPSILRIQQVVRGDSAAYFCASSLDLDSPLHFGNGTRLTVT.

The genes are TRBV6-2 or TRBV6-3 and TRBJ2-1, with 13 bases identical to TRBD2. With 6 bases clipped from V and 9 bases from J, the junction kept 8 bases outside the gene matches. CDR1 is MNHEY and CDR2 is SVGEGT in the germline V gene. CDR3 length: 15 amino acids. CDR3 sequence reads: CASSQGTSGRGEQFF. CDR3 in DNA: TGTGCCAGCAGCCAGGGAACTAGCGGGAGGGGTGAGCAGTTCTTC.

The chain is built from TRBV24-1 and TRBJ2-3; D is perhaps TRBD1 (6 bases). V shed 4 bases and J shed 2 bases, with 18 bases lying between them. The CDR3 has 17 amino acids. Germline V gene lookup returns CDR1 KGHDR and CDR2 SFDVKD. CDR3 amino acids: CATSDPLGTLLTDTQYF. The CDR3 nucleotides read TGTGCCACCAGTGACCCCCTCGGGACACTACTCACAGATACGCAGTATTTT.

This clone was seen only once. This chain connects TRBV28 to TRBJ1-5, with D uncertain. V was clipped by 2 bases and J by 6 bases, with 11 bases between them. Germline V gives CDR1 MDHEN, CDR2 SYDVKM. The CDR3 length is 14 residues. CDR3 sequence: CASSLREVVQPQHF. The CDR3 region has the DNA TGTGCCAGCAGTTTAAGGGAGGTGGTTCAGCCCCAGCATTTT.

The gene calls are TRBV28 and TRBJ2-5; D unresolved. CDR3 length equals 16 residues. V was shortened by 2 bases and J by 7 bases, with 20 bases between the two germline ends. The germline V gene has CDR1 MDHEN and CDR2 SYDVKM. The CDR3 region is CASSLRSFRLTGTQYF. DNA of the CDR3: TGTGCCAGCAGTTTACGGAGCTTCCGTCTCACCGGGACCCAGTACTTC.

V and J are TRBV18 and TRBJ2-3; the D is unclear. CDR1 is KGHSH and CDR2 is LQKENI in the germline V gene. The V and J ends lost 6 bases and 2 bases respectively, with 6 bases between them. This CDR3 spans 12 amino acids. This CDR3 reads CASSPFTDTQYF. The CDR3 DNA follows: TGTGCCAGCTCCCCCTTCACAGATACGCAGTATTTT.

This chain connects TRBV3-1 (or the pseudogene TRBV3-2) to TRBJ1-1, with 8 bases aligning to TRBD1. After removal of 7 bases from V and 0 bases from J, the junction contained 4 bases not matched to a gene. Germline V gives CDR1 LGHDT, CDR2 YNNKEL (reference sequence). The CDR3 loop spans 14 amino acids. CDR3 DNA: TGTGCCAGCACAGACAGGGGAATGAACACTGAAGCTTTCTTT. This encodes CASTDRGMNTEAFF.

CDR3 in amino acids: CASSLGSIRAGTDTQYF. The CDR3 DNA sequence: TGTGCCAGCAGCTTAGGTAGTATCAGGGCGGGCACAGATACGCAGTATTTT. This chain joins TRBV7-6 and TRBJ2-3, with TRBD1 as a possible D gene (5 bases). The CDR3 runs 17 residues. V was clipped by 1 base and J by 1 base, with 15 bases between them. Germline V gives CDR1 SGHVS, CDR2 FNYEAQ.

The J gene is TRBJ2-5, the V gene TRBV5-4; 8 nucleotides align to TRBD2. This CDR3 is built from 16 residues. Losses at the gene ends were 4 bases for V and 4 bases for J; bases not matched to a gene: 12. CDR1 is SGHNT and CDR2 is YYREEE in the germline V gene (reference sequence). CDR3 protein: CASSPRGAGAGETQYF. The CDR3 coding sequence is TGTGCCAGCAGCCCCCGGGGAGCGGGGGCAGGAGAGACCCAGTACTTC.

This clone has just one count. The chain recombines TRBV5-6 with TRBJ1-1; no clear D. Per the germline V gene, CDR1 is SGHDT and CDR2 is YYEEEE. V was clipped by 4 bases and J by 7 bases, with 11 bases between them. The CDR3 length is 12 residues. Here the CDR3 reads CASSRGRYEAFF. CDR3 sequence (DNA): TGTGCCAGCAGCCGAGGCCGGTATGAAGCTTTCTTT.

The chain recombines TRBV2 with TRBJ1-3, with D maybe TRBD1 (6 bases). Germline V gene sequence: CDR1 SNHLY, CDR2 FYNNEI. Trimming shortened V by 5 bases and J by 2 bases, and 16 bases separated the two germline ends. CDR3 length equals 16 residues. CDR3 residues: CASSLQGSATGNTIYF. CDR3 DNA sequence: TGTGCCAGCAGTCTACAGGGAAGTGCGACTGGAAACACCATATATTTT.

The rearrangement links TRBV5-5 to TRBJ1-4; D is possibly TRBD1 (6 bases). CDR1 and CDR2 (germline): SGHKS, YYEKEE (reference sequence). CDR3 length equals 19 residues. Trimming stripped 2 bases from V and 2 bases from J, with 22 bases between. The CDR3 region is CASSFSDRPRGGTNEKLFF. The CDR3 nucleotides are TGTGCCAGCAGCTTTTCAGATAGACCCAGGGGCGGCACTAATGAAAAACTGTTTTTT.

This sequence joins TRBV20-1 and TRBJ2-7; possibly TRBD2 for D (5 bases). The germline V gene encodes CDR1 DFQATT and CDR2 SNEGSKA (reference sequence). The CDR3 runs 11 residues. V lost 5 bases to trimming and J lost 4 bases, with 9 bases between them. Here the CDR3 DNA reads TGCAGTGCTGGAACGGGATACGAGCAGTACTTC. As protein: CSAGTGYEQYF.

V is TRBV11-2 and J is TRBJ2-1; 9 nucleotides line up with TRBD1. Germline lookup yields CDR1 SGHAT and CDR2 FQNNGV. The V and J ends lost 2 bases and 10 bases, in that order; junction bases with no gene match: 3. This CDR3 is built from 13 residues. DNA of the CDR3: TGTGCCAGCAGCTTAACGGGACAGGGAGAGCAGTTCTTC. Its protein is CASSLTGQGEQFF. Variable domain in full (rest from reference TRBV11-2 and TRBJ2-1): EAGVAQSPRYKIIEKRQSVAFWCNPISGHATLYWYQQILGQGPKLLIQFQNNGVVDDSQLPKDRFSAERLKGVDSTLKIQPAKLEDSAVYLCASSLTGQGEQFFGPGTRLTVL.

The rearrangement joins TRBV5-1 to TRBJ2-1; 7 bases are a match to TRBD2. Germline values: CDR1 SGHRS, CDR2 YFSETQ. CDR3 length equals 15 residues. With 5 bases clipped from V and 7 bases from J, the junction kept 12 bases outside the gene matches. The DNA for the CDR3 is TGCGCCAGCAGTACGGGACTACCATGGGGTAATGAGCAGTTCTTC. It is translated as CASSTGLPWGNEQFF.

The chain couples TRBV2 to TRBJ2-1; the match to TRBD1 covers 7 bases. CDR1 and CDR2 from the germline V gene are SNHLY and FYNNEI. V gave up 5 bases and J gave up 5 bases; unmatched junction bases: 6. The CDR3 has 14 residues. As DNA, the CDR3 is TGTGCCAGCAGTTGGCAGGGGGTTCACAATGAGCAGTTCTTC. It encodes CASSWQGVHNEQFF. Using reference TRBV2 and TRBJ2-1 for the parts outside the CDR3, the full variable domain is EPEVTQTPSHQVTQMGQEVILRCVPISNHLYFYWYRQILGQKVEFLVSFYNNEISEKSEIFDDQFSVERPDGSNFTLKIRSTKLEDSAMYFCASSWQGVHNEQFFGPGTRLTVL.